These 9 T cell receptor beta chains share one sample of origin, sequenced in a study of OX40 agonist ivuxolimab in advanced cancers. Sequencing used immunoSEQ multiplex PCR; TCRdb keeps in-frame clones, though not all of them. The sample carries fewer than 85,000 clones, about 84% recorded once. The material sequenced was CD4+ or CD8+ T cells sorted from blood, taken in a trial of the OX40 agonist ivuxolimab. The receptors shown here come from an adult with an advanced solid tumor such as melanoma, head and neck, liver or kidney cancer.

The chain joins TRBV11-1 to TRBJ2-1; tentative D call: TRBD2 (6 bases). V was clipped by 7 bases and J by 5 bases, with 12 bases between them. The germline gives CDR1 SGHAT, CDR2 FQDESV (reference sequence). The CDR3 runs to 13 residues. In DNA form, the CDR3 reads TGTGCCAGCACTTCATTAGCGGACAATGAGCAGTTCTTC. This gives the protein CASTSLADNEQFF.

The chain recombines TRBV28 with TRBJ2-1; 8 bases are a match to TRBD2. CDR1 and CDR2 (germline): MDHEN, SYDVKM. J gave up 9 bases and V 5 bases, and 9 bases lay outside the gene matches. The CDR3 is made up of 14 amino acids. The CDR3 sequence is CASSTAGVVSEQFF. Here the CDR3 DNA reads TGTGCCAGCAGTACAGCGGGAGTCGTCAGTGAGCAGTTCTTC.

The chain recombines TRBV5-4 with TRBJ2-5, with a tentative D call TRBD2 (6 bases). From germline, CDR1 is SGHNT and CDR2 YYREEE (reference sequence). The ends were cut back, 4 bases at V and 1 base at J, with 11 bases in the middle. The CDR3 consists of 14 residues. CDR3 DNA: TGTGCCAGCAGCACGGGACTTAGCCAAGAGACCCAGTACTTC. It encodes CASSTGLSQETQYF.

This chain uses TRBV28 with TRBJ1-2; 10 bases match TRBD1. Germline loops: CDR1 MDHEN, CDR2 SYDVKM. This CDR3 has 14 residues. The ends lost 5 bases at V and 7 bases at J; junction bases unmatched: 7. CDR3 nucleotide sequence: TGTGCCAGCAGTCCCGGGGACAGGGGAAGTGGCTACACCTTC. Its translation is CASSPGDRGSGYTF.

The gene calls are TRBV5-4 and TRBJ2-5; unclear D gene. CDR1 and CDR2 (germline): SGHNT, YYREEE (reference sequence). This CDR3 contains 14 residues. Trimming shortened V by 0 bases and J by 3 bases, and 9 bases separated the two germline ends. The CDR3 DNA sequence: TGTGCCAGCAGCTTGGACACTCCAGAAGAGACCCAGTACTTC. Translation gives CASSLDTPEETQYF.

This chain uses TRBV7-2 with TRBJ2-3, with D maybe TRBD2 (6 bases). V was clipped by 11 bases and J by 0 bases, with 15 bases between them. In germline, CDR1 is SGHTA, CDR2 FQGNSA. This CDR3 has 14 amino acids. The CDR3 DNA reads TGTGCCGGTCGGGGAGGTTCTAGCACAGATACGCAGTATTTT. Its translation: CAGRGGSSTDTQYF.

The chain employs TRBV7-9 and TRBJ1-1; D is perhaps TRBD1 (5 bases). V lost 10 bases to trimming and J lost 8 bases, with 14 bases between them. CDR3 length: 11 amino acids. Germline V gives CDR1 SEHNR, CDR2 FQNEAQ (reference sequence). CDR3 amino acids: CATYVGVEAFF. The CDR3 nucleotides read TGTGCCACCTACGTAGGGGTGGAAGCTTTCTTT. Together with reference TRBV7-9 and TRBJ1-1, the CDR3 gives the full variable domain: DTGVSQNPRHKITKRGQNVTFRCDPISEHNRLYWYRQTLGQGPEFLTYFQNEAQLEKSRLLSDRFSAERPKGSFSTLEIQRTEQGDSAMYLCATYVGVEAFFGQGTRLTVV.

The chain has TRBV4-2 and TRBJ1-1; 10 bases map to TRBD1. V dropped 0 bases and J dropped 4; count of bases not matched to a gene: 17. CDR3 length: 20 amino acids. Germline V gives CDR1 LGHNA, CDR2 YNFKEQ. The CDR3 sequence is CASSQDQNVGQGFYSTEAFF. CDR3 in DNA: TGTGCCAGCAGCCAAGATCAGAATGTGGGACAGGGGTTTTATAGCACTGAAGCTTTCTTT.

This chain links TRBV28 with TRBJ1-5; no reliable D call. CDR1 is MDHEN and CDR2 is SYDVKM in the germline V gene. Trimming took 11 bases from V and 5 from J, leaving 13 bases between them. The CDR3 has 12 residues. The CDR3 sequence: CALGLRDQPQHF. In nucleotides, the CDR3 is TGTGCCCTCGGACTGAGGGATCAGCCCCAGCATTTT.